This TCR beta chain was sequenced in a study of sequential checkpoint blockade in melanoma. The germline V gene has CDR1 MNHNY and CDR2 SVGAGI (reference sequence). Trimming took 6 bases from V and 4 from J, leaving 16 bases between them. CDR3 length: 15 residues. Treatment given: randomized to nivolumab then ipilimumab (arm A) or the reverse (arm B). Patients had received no earlier DNA-damaging chemotherapy. Live CD3+CD8+ CD19− CD56− cells were sorted from PBMCs. Assay used: immunoSEQ multiplex PCR; TCRdb lists only in-frame clones, some missing. This table holds about 21,000 clones, roughly 80% found once.

The rearrangement uses TRBV6-6 and TRBJ2-1; the D gene is possibly TRBD1 (6 bases). The receptor was derived from a human donor with melanoma. Source: CD8+ T cells sorted from blood (inferred from file names), taken from a patient given nivolumab and ipilimumab in sequence. In DNA, the CDR3 is TGTGCCAGCAGCCGCGACAGGCCCTCATACAATGAGCAGTTCTTC. This codes for CASSRDRPSYNEQFF.